This T cell receptor beta chain derives from a study of CD8 T cells in ankylosing spondylitis. A word on this clonotype: What it recognizes is unknown.

CDR3 size: 14 residues. Germline-derived CDR1 and CDR2 are SGHRS and YFSETQ. V lost 0 bases, J lost 5 bases, and 11 bases lay in between. Quantitative molecular-barcoded 5'-RACE generated the TCR beta libraries. TCRdb reprocessed the 5' RACE reads with MiXCR, giving one entry per CDR3 protein. The table lists 800,000 to 900,000 distinct CDR3 sequences, roughly 10% of them singletons, with approximately 0.46% in the top ten. Whole-study findings and limits: There were earlier reports of some motif variants in reactive arthritis synovial fluid and blood. Within peripheral blood, clones linked to disease were CD8+ and relatively rare. Significant enrichment of disease-linked clones was reportedly seen in matched ankylosing spondylitis synovial fluid. Roughly eight highly homologous variants made up a TCR beta motif that seemed to typify ankylosing spondylitis blood.

This chain connects TRBV5-1 to TRBJ2-5; no clear D. This TCR was sampled from a male donor with ankylosing spondylitis. The sequenced sample consisted of blood, either unsorted or a sorted T cell fraction (not recorded which). The CDR3 region has the DNA TGCGCCAGCAGCTTGGAACCAGGAACCGAGACCCAGTACTTC. Its translation: CASSLEPGTETQYF.